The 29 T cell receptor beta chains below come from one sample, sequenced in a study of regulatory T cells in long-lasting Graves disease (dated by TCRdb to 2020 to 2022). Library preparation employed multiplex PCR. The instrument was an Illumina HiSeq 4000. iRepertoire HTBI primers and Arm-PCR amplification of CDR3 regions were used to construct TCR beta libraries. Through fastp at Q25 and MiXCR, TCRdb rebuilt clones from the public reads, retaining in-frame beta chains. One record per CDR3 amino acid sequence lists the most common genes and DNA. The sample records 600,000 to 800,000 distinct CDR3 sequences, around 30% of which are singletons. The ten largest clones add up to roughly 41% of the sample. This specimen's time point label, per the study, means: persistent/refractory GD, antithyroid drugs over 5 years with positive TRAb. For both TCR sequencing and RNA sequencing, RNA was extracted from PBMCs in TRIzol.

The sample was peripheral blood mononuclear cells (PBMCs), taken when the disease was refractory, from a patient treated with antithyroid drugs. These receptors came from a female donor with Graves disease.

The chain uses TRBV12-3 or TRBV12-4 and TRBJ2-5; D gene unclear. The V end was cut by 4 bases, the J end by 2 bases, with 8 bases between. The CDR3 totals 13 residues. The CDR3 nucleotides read TGTGCCAGCAGTTCAAGGAGACAAGAGACCCAGTACTTC. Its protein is CASSSRRQETQYF.

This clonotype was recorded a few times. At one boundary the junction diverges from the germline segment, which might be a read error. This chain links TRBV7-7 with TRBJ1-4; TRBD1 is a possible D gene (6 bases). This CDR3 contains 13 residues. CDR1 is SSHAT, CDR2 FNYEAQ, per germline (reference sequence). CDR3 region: CASSPDEGVKLFF. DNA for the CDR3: TGTGCTAGCAGCCCAGACGAGGGGGTAAAACTGTTTTTT.

The CDR3 reads CASSSPLGTGFTGELFF. CDR3 DNA: TGTGCCAGCAGCTCTCCATTGGGTACGGGCTTCACCGGGGAGCTGTTTTTT. The rearrangement links TRBV7-2 to TRBJ2-2, with unresolved D. CDR1 is SGHTA, CDR2 FQGNSA, per germline. Trimming took off 4 bases at V and 4 bases at J, with 19 bases between the two ends. The CDR3 extends over 17 amino acids.

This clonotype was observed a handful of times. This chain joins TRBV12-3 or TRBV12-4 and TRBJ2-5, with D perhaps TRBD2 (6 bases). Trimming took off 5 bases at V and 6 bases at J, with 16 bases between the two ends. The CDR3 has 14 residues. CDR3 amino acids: CASSGSFAGKTQYF. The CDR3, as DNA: TGTGCCAGCAGTGGCTCTTTTGCGGGGAAGACCCAGTACTTC.

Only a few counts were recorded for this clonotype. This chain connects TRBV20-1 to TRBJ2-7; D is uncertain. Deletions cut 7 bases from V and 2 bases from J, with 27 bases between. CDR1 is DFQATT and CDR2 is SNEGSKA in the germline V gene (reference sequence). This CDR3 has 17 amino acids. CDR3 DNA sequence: TGCAGTGTCCCTTCCGCTGACCGACGCGCCCCAACCTACGAGCAGTACTTC. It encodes CSVPSADRRAPTYEQYF.

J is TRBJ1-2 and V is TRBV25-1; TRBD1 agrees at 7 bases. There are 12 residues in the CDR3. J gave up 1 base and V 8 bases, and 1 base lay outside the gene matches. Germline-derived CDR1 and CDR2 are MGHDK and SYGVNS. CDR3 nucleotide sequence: TGTGCCAGCGCAGGGGGTAACTATGGCTACACCTTC. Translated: CASAGGNYGYTF.

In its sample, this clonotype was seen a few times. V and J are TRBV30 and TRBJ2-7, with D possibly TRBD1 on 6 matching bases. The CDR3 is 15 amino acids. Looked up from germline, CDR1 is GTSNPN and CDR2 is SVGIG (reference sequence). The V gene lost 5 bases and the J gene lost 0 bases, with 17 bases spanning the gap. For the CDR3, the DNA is TGTGCCTGGGAGGAATGGGTGGACAGCTCCTACGAGCAGTACTTC. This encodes CAWEEWVDSSYEQYF.

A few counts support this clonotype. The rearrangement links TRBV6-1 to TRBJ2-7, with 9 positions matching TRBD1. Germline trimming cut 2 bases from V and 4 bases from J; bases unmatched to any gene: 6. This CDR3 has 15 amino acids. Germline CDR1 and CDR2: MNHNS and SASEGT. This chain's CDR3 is CASSERGTGKYEQYF. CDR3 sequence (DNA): TGTGCCAGCAGTGAAAGGGGGACAGGGAAATACGAGCAGTACTTC.

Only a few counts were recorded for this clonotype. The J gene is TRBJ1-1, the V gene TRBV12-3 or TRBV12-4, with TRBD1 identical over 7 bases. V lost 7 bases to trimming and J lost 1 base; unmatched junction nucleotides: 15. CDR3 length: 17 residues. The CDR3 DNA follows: TGTGCCAGCAAAATCGTCGGGATGGGACAGCCGAACACTGAAGCTTTCTTT. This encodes CASKIVGMGQPNTEAFF.

CDR3 in amino acids: CAWMRGRRDYGYTF. CDR3 bases: TGTGCCTGGATGAGGGGGCGGCGGGACTATGGCTACACCTTC. The V and J genes are TRBV30 and TRBJ1-2, with TRBD1 matching over 7 bases. The germline V gene has CDR1 GTSNPN and CDR2 SVGIG (reference sequence). The junction had 8 bases not matched to a gene; V was cut back by 4 bases and J by 3 bases. This CDR3 spans 14 amino acids.

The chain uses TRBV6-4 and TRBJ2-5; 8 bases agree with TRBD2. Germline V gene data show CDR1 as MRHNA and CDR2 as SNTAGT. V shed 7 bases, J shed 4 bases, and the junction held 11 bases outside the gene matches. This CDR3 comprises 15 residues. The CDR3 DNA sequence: TGTGCCAGCACCCCGGGGGGGGAGGGTGCAGAGACCCAGTACTTC. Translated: CASTPGGEGAETQYF.

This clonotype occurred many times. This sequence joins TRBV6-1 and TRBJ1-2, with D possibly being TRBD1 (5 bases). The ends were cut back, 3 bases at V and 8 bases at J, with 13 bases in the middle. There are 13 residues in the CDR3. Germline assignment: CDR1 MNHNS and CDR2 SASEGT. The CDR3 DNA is TGTGCCAGCAGTGAGGACACGCGGGGAGGCTACACCTTC. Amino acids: CASSEDTRGGYTF.

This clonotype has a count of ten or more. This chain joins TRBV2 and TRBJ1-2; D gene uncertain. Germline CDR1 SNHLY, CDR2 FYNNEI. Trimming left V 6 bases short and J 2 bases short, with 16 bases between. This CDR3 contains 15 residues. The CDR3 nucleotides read TGTGCCAGCAGCCCTAAGGACCGGAACAACTATGGCTACACCTTC. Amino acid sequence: CASSPKDRNNYGYTF.

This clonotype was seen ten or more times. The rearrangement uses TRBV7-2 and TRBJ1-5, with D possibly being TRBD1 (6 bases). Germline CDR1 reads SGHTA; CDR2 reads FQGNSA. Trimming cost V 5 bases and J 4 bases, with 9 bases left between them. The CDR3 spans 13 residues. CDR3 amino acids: CASSRQENQPQHF. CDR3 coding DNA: TGTGCCAGCAGCCGACAGGAAAATCAGCCCCAGCATTTT.

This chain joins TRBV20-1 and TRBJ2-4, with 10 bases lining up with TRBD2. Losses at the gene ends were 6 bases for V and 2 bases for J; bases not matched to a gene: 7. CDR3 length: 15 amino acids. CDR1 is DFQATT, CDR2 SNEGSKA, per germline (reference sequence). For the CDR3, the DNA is TGCAGTGCGTGGACTAGCGGTATTTCCAAAAACATTCAGTACTTC. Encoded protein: CSAWTSGISKNIQYF.

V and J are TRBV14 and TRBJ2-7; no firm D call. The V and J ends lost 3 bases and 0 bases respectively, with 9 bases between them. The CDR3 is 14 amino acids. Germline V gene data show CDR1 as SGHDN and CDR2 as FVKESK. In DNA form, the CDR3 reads TGTGCCAGCAGCCAGGGCCCCCCCTCCTACGAGCAGTACTTC. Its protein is CASSQGPPSYEQYF.

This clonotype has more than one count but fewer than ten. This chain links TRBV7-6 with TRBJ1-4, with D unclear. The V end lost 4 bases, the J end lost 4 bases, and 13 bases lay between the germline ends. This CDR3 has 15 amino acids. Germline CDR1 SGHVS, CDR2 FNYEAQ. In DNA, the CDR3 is TGTGCCAGCAGCTCAGAGATTTCCGATAATGAAAAACTGTTTTTT. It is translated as CASSSEISDNEKLFF.

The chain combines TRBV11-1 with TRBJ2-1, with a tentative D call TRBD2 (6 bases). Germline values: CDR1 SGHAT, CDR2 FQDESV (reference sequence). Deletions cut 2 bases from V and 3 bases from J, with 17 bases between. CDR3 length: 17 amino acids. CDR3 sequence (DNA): TGTGCCAGCAGCTTAACGGTAACTAGCAGATTCTACAATGAGCAGTTCTTC. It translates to CASSLTVTSRFYNEQFF.

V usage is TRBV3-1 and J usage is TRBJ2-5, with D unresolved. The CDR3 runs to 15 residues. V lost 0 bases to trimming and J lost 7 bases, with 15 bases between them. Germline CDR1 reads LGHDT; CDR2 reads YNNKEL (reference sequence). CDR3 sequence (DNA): TGTGCCAGCAGCCAAGAGCAGACCAGACGGAGGACCCAGTACTTC. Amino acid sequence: CASSQEQTRRRTQYF.

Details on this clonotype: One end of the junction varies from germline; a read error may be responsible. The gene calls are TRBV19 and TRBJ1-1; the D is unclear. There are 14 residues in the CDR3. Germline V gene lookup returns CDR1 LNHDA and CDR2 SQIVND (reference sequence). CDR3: CASSISAVNTETFF. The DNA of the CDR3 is TGTGCCAGTAGTATATCGGCAGTGAACACTGAAACTTTCTTT.

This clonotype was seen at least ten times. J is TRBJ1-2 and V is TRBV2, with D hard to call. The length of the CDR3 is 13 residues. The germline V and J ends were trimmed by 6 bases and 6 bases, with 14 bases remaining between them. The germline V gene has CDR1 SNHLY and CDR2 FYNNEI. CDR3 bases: TGTGCCAGCAGGCTGATAGGACGGGATGGCTACACCTTC. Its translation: CASRLIGRDGYTF.

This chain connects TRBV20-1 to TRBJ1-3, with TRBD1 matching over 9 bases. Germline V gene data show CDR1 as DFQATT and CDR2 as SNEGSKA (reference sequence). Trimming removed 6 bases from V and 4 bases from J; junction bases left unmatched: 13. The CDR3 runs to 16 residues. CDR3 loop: CSAPAHRGRPGNTIYF. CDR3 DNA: TGCAGTGCCCCGGCCCACAGGGGGCGCCCCGGAAACACCATATATTTT.

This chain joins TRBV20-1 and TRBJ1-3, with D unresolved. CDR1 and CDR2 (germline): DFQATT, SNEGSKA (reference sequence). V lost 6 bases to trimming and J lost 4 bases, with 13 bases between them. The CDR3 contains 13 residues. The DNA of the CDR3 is TGCAGTGCAGAGGACCGTTCCGGAAACACCATATATTTT. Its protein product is CSAEDRSGNTIYF.

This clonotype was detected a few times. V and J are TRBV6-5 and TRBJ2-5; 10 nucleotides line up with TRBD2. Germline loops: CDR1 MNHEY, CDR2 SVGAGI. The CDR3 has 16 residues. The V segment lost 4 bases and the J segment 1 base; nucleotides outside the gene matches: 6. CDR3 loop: CASSSGGLALQETQYF. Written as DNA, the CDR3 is TGTGCCAGCAGTTCCGGGGGACTAGCGCTCCAAGAGACCCAGTACTTC.

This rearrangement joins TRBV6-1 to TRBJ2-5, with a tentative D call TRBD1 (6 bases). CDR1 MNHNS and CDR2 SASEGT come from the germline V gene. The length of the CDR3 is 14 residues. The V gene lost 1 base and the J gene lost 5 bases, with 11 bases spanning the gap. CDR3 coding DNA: TGTGCCAGCAGTGAAGGAACAGGGAGCGAGACCCAGTACTTC. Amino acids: CASSEGTGSETQYF.

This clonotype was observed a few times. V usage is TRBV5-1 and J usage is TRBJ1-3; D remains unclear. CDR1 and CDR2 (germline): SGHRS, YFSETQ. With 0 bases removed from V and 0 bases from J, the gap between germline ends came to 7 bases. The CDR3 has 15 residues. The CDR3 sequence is CASSLGQSSGNTIYF. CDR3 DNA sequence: TGCGCCAGCAGCTTGGGGCAGAGCTCTGGAAACACCATATATTTT.

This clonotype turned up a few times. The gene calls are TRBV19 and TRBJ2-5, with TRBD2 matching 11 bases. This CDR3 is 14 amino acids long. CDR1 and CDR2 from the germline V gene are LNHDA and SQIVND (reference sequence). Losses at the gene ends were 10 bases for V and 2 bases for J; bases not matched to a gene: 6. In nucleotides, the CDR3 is TGTGCCATCAGAGGGACTAGCGGACAAGAGACCCAGTACTTC. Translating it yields CAIRGTSGQETQYF.

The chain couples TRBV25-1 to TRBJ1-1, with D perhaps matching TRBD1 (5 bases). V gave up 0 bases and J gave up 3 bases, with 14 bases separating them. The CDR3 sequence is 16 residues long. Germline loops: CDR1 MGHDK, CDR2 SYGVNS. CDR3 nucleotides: TGTGCCAGCAGTGAATATATGGGGGAGGGAGACACTGAAGCTTTCTTT. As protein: CASSEYMGEGDTEAFF.

In DNA, the CDR3 is TGTGCCGGCCGGGACAGGGGAACACGCGGCTACACCTTC. It yields the protein CAGRDRGTRGYTF. J is TRBJ1-2 and V is TRBV30, with 10 bases that match TRBD1. V lost 8 bases and J lost 8; bases outside the gene matches: 11. Germline loops: CDR1 GTSNPN, CDR2 SVGIG (reference sequence). The CDR3 sequence is 13 residues long.